Listed here is a single TCR beta chain. Per the germline V gene, CDR1 is MNHEY and CDR2 is SMNVEV (reference sequence). The junction had 11 bases not matched to a gene; V was cut back by 5 bases and J by 8 bases. The CDR3 runs to 15 residues. Researchers sorted participants into cohorts using their self-reported clinical history. This record belongs to a study of blood T cell repertoires in COVID-19. Study-wide context: Sources were T cells, B-cell-depleted T cells, or PBMCs; the material itself was cDNA or gDNA.

The assay was immunoSEQ multiplex PCR, and TCRdb's table has in-frame clones only and misses some. Of 350,000 to 450,000 clones in the sample, more than 75% were seen once. V and J are TRBV27 and TRBJ1-4; TRBD1 matches 7 bases. The sequence came from a man aged 40-55 years in a cohort exposed to, infected with or recovered from COVID-19 (not recorded which). Input material: PBMCs or T cells enriched from blood (not recorded which). The CDR3 spells CASSGRDSEGEKLFF. CDR3 nucleotide sequence: TGTGCCAGCAGTGGTCGGGACAGCGAGGGGGAAAAACTGTTTTTT. Full variable domain (outside the CDR3, taken from reference TRBV27 and TRBJ1-4): EAQVTQNPRYLITVTGKKLTVTCSQNMNHEYMSWYRQDPGLGLRQIYYSMNVEVTDKGDVPEGYKVSRKEKRNFPLILESPSPNQTSLYFCASSGRDSEGEKLFFGSGTQLSVL.